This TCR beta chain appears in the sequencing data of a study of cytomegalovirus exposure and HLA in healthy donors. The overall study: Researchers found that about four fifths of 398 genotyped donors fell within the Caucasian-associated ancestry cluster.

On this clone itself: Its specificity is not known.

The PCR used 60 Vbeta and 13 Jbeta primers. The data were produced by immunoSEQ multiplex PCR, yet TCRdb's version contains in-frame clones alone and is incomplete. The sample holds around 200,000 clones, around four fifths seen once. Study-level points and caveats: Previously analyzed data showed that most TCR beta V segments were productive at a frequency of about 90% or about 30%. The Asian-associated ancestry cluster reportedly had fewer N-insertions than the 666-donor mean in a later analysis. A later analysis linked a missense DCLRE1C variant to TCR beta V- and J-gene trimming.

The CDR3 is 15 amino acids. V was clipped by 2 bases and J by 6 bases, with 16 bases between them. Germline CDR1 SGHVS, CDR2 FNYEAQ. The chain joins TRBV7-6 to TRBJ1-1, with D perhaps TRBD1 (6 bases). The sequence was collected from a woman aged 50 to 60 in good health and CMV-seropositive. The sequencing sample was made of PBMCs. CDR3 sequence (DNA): TGTGCCAGCAGCTTAAATAGCTTGGCAGGGGCTGAAGCTTTCTTT. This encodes CASSLNSLAGAEAFF.